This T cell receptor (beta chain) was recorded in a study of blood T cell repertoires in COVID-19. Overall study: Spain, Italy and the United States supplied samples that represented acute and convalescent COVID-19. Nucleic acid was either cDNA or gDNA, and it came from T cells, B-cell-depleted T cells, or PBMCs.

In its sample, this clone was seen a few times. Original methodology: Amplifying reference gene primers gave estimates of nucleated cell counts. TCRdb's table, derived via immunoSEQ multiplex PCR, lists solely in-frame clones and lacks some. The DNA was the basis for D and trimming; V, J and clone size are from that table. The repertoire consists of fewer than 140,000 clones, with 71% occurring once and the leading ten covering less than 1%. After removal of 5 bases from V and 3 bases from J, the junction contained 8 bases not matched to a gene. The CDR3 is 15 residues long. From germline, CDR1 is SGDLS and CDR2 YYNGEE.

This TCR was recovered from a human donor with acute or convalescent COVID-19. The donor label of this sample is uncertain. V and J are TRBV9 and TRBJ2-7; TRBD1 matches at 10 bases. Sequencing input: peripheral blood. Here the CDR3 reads CASSYSGTGVYEQYF. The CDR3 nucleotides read TGTGCCAGCAGTTATTCCGGGACAGGGGTCTACGAGCAGTACTTC.